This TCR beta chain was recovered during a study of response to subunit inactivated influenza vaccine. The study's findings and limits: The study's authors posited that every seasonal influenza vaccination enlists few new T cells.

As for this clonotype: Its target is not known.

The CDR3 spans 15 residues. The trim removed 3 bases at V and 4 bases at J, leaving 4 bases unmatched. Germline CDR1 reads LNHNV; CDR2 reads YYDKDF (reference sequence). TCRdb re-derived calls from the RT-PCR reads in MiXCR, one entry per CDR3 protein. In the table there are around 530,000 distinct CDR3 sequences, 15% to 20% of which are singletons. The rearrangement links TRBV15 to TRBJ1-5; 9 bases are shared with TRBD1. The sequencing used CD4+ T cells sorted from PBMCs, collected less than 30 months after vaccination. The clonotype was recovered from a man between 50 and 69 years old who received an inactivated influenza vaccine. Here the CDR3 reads CATSSQQGANQPQHF. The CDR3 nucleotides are TGTGCCACCAGCAGCCAACAGGGGGCAAATCAGCCCCAGCATTTT.